This TCR beta chain is drawn from a study of blood T cells in healthy people across ages (dated by TCRdb to 2014 to 2015). Context from the whole study: Template switching captured roughly one uniquely barcoded TCR beta cDNA molecule per two T cells in model experiments. For two donors (one aged 18 to 29 and one aged 80 or older), the study analyzed two additional independent replicas of 1 million unique cDNA reads from the same blood draw. Donors of different ages were randomly distributed across sequencing lanes to avoid experimental bias. To track age-related changes in TCR beta repertoire diversity, the study relied on deep sequencing normalized with unique cDNA molecular identifiers. Donors were grouped into four age groups: young (average 16 years), middle-aged (around 39), aged (over 55) and long-lived (around 82). Study-wide conclusions, independent of this receptor: Observed TCR beta diversity per million T cells fell roughly linearly with age, and a significant reduction was already apparent by age around 39. There was a strong correlation between observed TCR beta diversity and the percentage of naive T cells measured by flow cytometry. Compared with the aged group, more naive CD4+ T cells, fewer expanded clones and increased TCR diversity were shown by the long-lived group, suggesting age selection. Estimates of total diversity based on one million sequenced T cells were considered lower bounds and underestimates. Conclusive comparison of naive and antigen-experienced compartments was prevented by the profiling of bulk unsorted PBMCs. Donor CMV infection status was unknown, potentially confounding age-related changes in expanded clonotypes.

The library was made by 5' RACE. Sequencing relied on an Illumina HiSeq 2500. A second 7 to 11 cycle PCR used a sample-barcoded 5' primer and a J-beta primer mix. A unique molecular identifier was introduced onto each TCR beta cDNA molecule by a template-switch 5' adaptor carrying 12 random nucleotides. At least 2.5 million CDR3-containing paired-end reads were obtained from each sample. First-strand cDNA was synthesized from all RNA with the Mint cDNA synthesis kit, primed by a TRBC-specific oligonucleotide. Following uracil-DNA glycosylase treatment, a first 18-cycle PCR with universal primers M1SS and BC2_uni_R was performed on all cDNA. Processing in the source paper ran as follows. Each sample was normalized by randomly selecting 1 million high-quality reads, each carrying a distinct molecular identifier. Reads with shared molecular identifiers were discarded instead of being binned into consensus sequences. MiTCR, set to a Q25 quality threshold and the strictest error-elimination algorithm, was used for CDR3 identification, clonotype clustering and error correction. A nonparametric unseen species model with Euler transformation was used to estimate a lower bound on total TCR beta diversity. The public reads were reanalyzed by TCRdb: fastp trimming at Q25, MiXCR alignment, in-frame beta chains only. One record per CDR3 amino acid sequence lists the most common genes and DNA. The V and J calls and clone size are TCRdb's, not the authors'. In this sample the table shows around 800,000 distinct CDR3 sequences, 40% to 50% of which occur a single time. The ten largest account for under 20% of the sample.

This clonotype was seen more than once but under ten times. It lacks a known antigen. Per-nucleotide qualities are absent, and no much larger clonotype sits a single base away. Relative to germline, V is missing 6 bases and J is missing 7 bases, with 8 bases of the junction outside any gene match. From its cysteine to its phenylalanine, the CDR3 spans 13 amino acids. Only the CDR3 DNA is retained, 39 bases long and in frame from the first base. Looking up the germline V gene (reference sequence) yields CDR1 DFQATT and CDR2 SNEGSKA. The donors were a few dozen Caucasian individuals from Russia, aged roughly 6 to 100 years, who were systemically healthy. Ten milliliters of peripheral blood were drawn from each donor into EDTA-treated Vacutainer tubes. Ficoll-Paque density-gradient centrifugation was used to isolate PBMCs, with at least 7 million obtained per sample. Trizol reagent was used to extract total RNA from PBMCs, with at least 6 micrograms per sample. The percentages of naive CD45RAhigh/CD27high T cells were determined by flow cytometry on a PBMC aliquot from every donor.

The sequence is built from TRBV20-1 and TRBJ1-5; TRBD1 aligns with 8 central bases. The sample comprised blood. The sequence was obtained from a man between 60 and 70 years old in good health. The sequenced DNA is TGCAGTGCGATTGGGACAGGCGGCCAGCCCCAGCATTTT. Its translation is CSAIGTGGQPQHF.